The 19 T cell receptor beta chains below were found in one sample sequenced in a study of tumor-infiltrating lymphocytes in oesophageal squamous cell carcinoma (dated by TCRdb to 2015 to 2016). Receptors were amplified or captured by PCR. Data came from an Illumina HiSeq 2000. TCRdb reprocessing: public reads trimmed at Q25 with fastp, clones called with MiXCR, in-frame beta chains kept. Records with the same CDR3 protein are collapsed into one entry carrying the most frequent genes and DNA. In this sample the table shows approximately 12,000 distinct CDR3 sequences, roughly half of which occur a single time. The top ten constitute approximately 15% of the sample. The sequencing sample was made of normal esophageal tissue next to the tumor. The receptors shown here come from a male donor with esophageal squamous cell carcinoma.

The V and J genes are TRBV7-3 and TRBJ2-4; a weak D match, TRBD2 (5 bases). This CDR3 region has 14 residues. V gave up 2 bases and J gave up 4 bases, with 9 bases separating them. CDR1 and CDR2 from the germline V gene are SGHTA and FQGTGA. CDR3 bases: TGTGCCAGCAGCTTAGGAGGCGGTAAAAACATTCAGTACTTC. It encodes CASSLGGGKNIQYF. The complete variable domain, with remaining parts taken from reference TRBV7-3 and TRBJ2-4, reads GAGVSQTPSNKVTEKGKYVELRCDPISGHTALYWYRQSLGQGPEFLIYFQGTGAADDSGLPNDRFFAVRPEGSVSTLKIQRTERGDSAVYLCASSLGGGKNIQYFGAGTRLSVL.

The gene calls are TRBV28 and TRBJ2-7; D not certain. Germline V lookup: CDR1 MDHEN, CDR2 SYDVKM. Trimming left V 6 bases short and J 2 bases short, with 5 bases between. The length of the CDR3 is 11 residues. For the CDR3, the DNA is TGTGCCAGCAGCGGAACCTACGAGCAGTACTTC. Translating it yields CASSGTYEQYF.

This clonotype turned up a few times. V gene TRBV6-1 combines with J gene TRBJ2-2; no firm D call. Germline V gives CDR1 MNHNS, CDR2 SASEGT. Trimming removed 5 bases at V and 5 bases at J, with 9 bases between. This CDR3 region has 13 residues. CDR3 sequence (DNA): TGTGCCAGCAGTCAACTTAGGACCGGGGAGCTGTTTTTT. Translation gives CASSQLRTGELFF.

The chain joins TRBV6-6 to TRBJ2-3; 14 bases agree with TRBD2. The DNA end favors TRBJ2-2, so the J call may be wrong. The CDR3 is 17 amino acids. Germline CDR1 and CDR2: MNHNY and SVGAGI (reference sequence). DNA of the CDR3: TGTGCCAGCAGTACCCGGACTAGCGGGAGGTTTGCCGGGGAGCTGTTTTTT. It codes for CASSTRTSGRFAGELFF.

The chain carries TRBV2 and TRBJ2-3; D may correspond to TRBD1 or TRBD2 (5 bases each). The DNA end is more similar to TRBJ2-1, so the J call may be wrong. Germline V lookup: CDR1 SNHLY, CDR2 FYNNEI. The CDR3 is made up of 12 amino acids. The CDR3 DNA reads as TGTGCCAGCAGCGGGACCAACAATGAGCAGTTCTTC. It codes for CASSGTNNEQFF.

V is TRBV24-1 and J is TRBJ2-3, with 10 bases matching TRBD2. Germline V gene lookup returns CDR1 KGHDR and CDR2 SFDVKD. V lost 3 bases and J lost 5; bases outside the gene matches: 10. This CDR3 comprises 17 residues. CDR3 loop: CATSDTGSSGGKDTQYF. CDR3 nucleotide sequence: TGTGCCACCAGTGATACAGGGAGTAGCGGGGGGAAAGATACGCAGTATTTT.

This chain joins TRBV10-2 and TRBJ2-4; 8 bases are shared with TRBD2. The DNA matches TRBJ2-7 better at its end, which makes the J call doubtful. Germline-derived CDR1 and CDR2 are WSHSY and SAAADI. This CDR3 spans 14 amino acids. CDR3 bases: TGCGCCAGCAGTGATATCGGGGGGGACGACGAGCAGTACTTC. Protein sequence: CASSDIGGDDEQYF.

Note on this clonotype: This likely comes from a read error, as the CDR3 has no conserved phenylalanine or tryptophan at its end. No DNA is shown, since the ends of the CDR3 on it are uncertain; the CDR3 is the one TCRdb lists. The gene calls are TRBV7-6 and TRBJ2-3; no DNA check was done on the table's D call, TRBD1. The CDR3 is 19 amino acids long, termini counted. CDR1 is SGHVS, CDR2 FNYEAQ, per germline. The CDR3: CASAGARTEKPGSEQYFGA.

The chain combines TRBV7-2 with TRBJ2-1, with 7 bases aligning to TRBD1. Trimming took 4 bases from V and 0 from J; bases not matched to a gene: 6. CDR3 size: 16 residues. Looked up from germline, CDR1 is SGHTA and CDR2 is FQGNSA. The CDR3 spells CASSSTRQGSYNEQFF. CDR3 nucleotide sequence: TGTGCCAGCAGCTCCACTCGACAGGGCTCCTACAATGAGCAGTTCTTC.

Many counts were recorded for this clonotype. The chain employs TRBV6-1 and TRBJ2-7; the match to TRBD1 covers 10 bases. V trimming: 5 bases; J trimming: 6 bases; junction bases outside the gene matches: 4. CDR1 and CDR2 from the germline V gene are MNHNS and SASEGT. The CDR3 runs to 13 residues. The CDR3 loop reads CASSSTGGGEQYF. The CDR3 nucleotides read TGTGCCAGCAGTTCGACAGGGGGCGGCGAGCAGTACTTC.

This clonotype occurred many times. The genes are TRBV5-1 and TRBJ2-3, with a tentative D call TRBD1 (7 bases). This CDR3 is built from 14 residues. V shed 1 base and J shed 4 bases, with 10 bases lying between them. Germline CDR1 SGHRS, CDR2 YFSETQ. The CDR3 region is CASSLTGEADTQYF. Here the CDR3 DNA reads TGCGCCAGCAGCTTGACAGGGGAGGCAGATACGCAGTATTTT.

By share, this clonotype ranks as large. The rearrangement joins TRBV7-2 to TRBJ2-7; D possibly corresponds to TRBD1 (6 bases). The CDR3 is 14 amino acids. V lost 7 bases and J 4 bases, leaving 17 bases between the germline ends. Germline lookup yields CDR1 SGHTA and CDR2 FQGNSA. This CDR3 is CASNTGLKRYEQYF. For the CDR3, the DNA is TGTGCCAGCAATACAGGGCTTAAAAGATACGAGCAGTACTTC.

The chain has TRBV7-2 and TRBJ2-5; 9 bases are a match to TRBD2. The ends lost 5 bases at V and 11 bases at J; junction bases unmatched: 15. This CDR3 is built from 15 residues. CDR1 and CDR2 (germline): SGHTA, FQGNSA. CDR3 residues: CASSPGTSSYNEQYF. The CDR3 coding sequence is TGTGCCAGCAGCCCTGGGACTAGCTCCTACAATGAGCAGTACTTC.

The rearrangement uses TRBV12-3 or TRBV12-4 and TRBJ2-7; 8 bases are shared with TRBD2. This CDR3 is built from 20 residues. Trimming took 2 bases from V and 2 from J; bases not matched to a gene: 20. For the CDR3, the DNA is TGTGCCAGCAGTTTAATACGGTCGGATCTTCTAGCGGGCCTCCCCTACGAGCAGTACTTC. Its translation is CASSLIRSDLLAGLPYEQYF.

The V call is TRBV7-3, the J call TRBJ2-1; 12 bases match TRBD2. Germline lookup yields CDR1 SGHTA and CDR2 FQGTGA. This CDR3 has 15 residues. Trimming took 0 bases from V and 12 from J; bases not matched to a gene: 6. As DNA, the CDR3 is TGTGCCAGCAGCTTAACGGCTAGCGGGAGGGCCGGGCAGTTCTTC. Protein sequence: CASSLTASGRAGQFF.

This clonotype was seen ten or more times. The rearrangement joins TRBV27 to TRBJ2-3; a possible D gene is TRBD2 (5 bases). The CDR3 has 13 amino acids. V was pared by 0 bases and J by 6 bases, with 7 bases between. The germline CDR1 and CDR2 sequences are MNHEY and SMNVEV (reference sequence). This CDR3 is CASSLSRVDTQYF. DNA for the CDR3: TGTGCCAGCAGTTTATCGAGGGTGGATACGCAGTATTTT.

This clonotype has only a few counts. This chain links TRBV11-2 with TRBJ1-1; D is undetermined. CDR1 is SGHAT, CDR2 FQNNGV, per germline. V shed 3 bases and J shed 3 bases, with 8 bases lying between them. CDR3 length equals 13 residues. CDR3 sequence reads: CASSFPGDTEAFF. The CDR3 coding sequence is TGTGCCAGCAGCTTCCCCGGGGACACTGAAGCTTTCTTT. The full variable domain, completed using reference TRBV11-2 and TRBJ1-1, is EAGVAQSPRYKIIEKRQSVAFWCNPISGHATLYWYQQILGQGPKLLIQFQNNGVVDDSQLPKDRFSAERLKGVDSTLKIQPAKLEDSAVYLCASSFPGDTEAFFGQGTRLTVV.

In the case of this clonotype: This may be a read error: a much more frequent sequence differs by one nucleotide. V is TRBV19 and J is TRBJ2-5; a possible D gene is TRBD2 (6 bases). The V gene lost 1 base and the J gene lost 11 bases, with 20 bases spanning the gap. Per germline, CDR1 LNHDA and CDR2 SQIVND (reference sequence). This CDR3 region has 15 residues. The CDR3 reads CASSIGGSGYNEQYF. The CDR3 coding sequence is TGTGCCAGTAGTATAGGTGGTAGCGGCTACAATGAGCAGTACTTC.

In this sample, this clonotype turned up a few times. The chain joins TRBV6-1 to TRBJ1-5; D is perhaps TRBD1 (5 bases). Trimming shortened V by 7 bases and J by 1 base, and 17 bases separated the two germline ends. The CDR3 is made up of 16 amino acids. Germline V CDR1 and CDR2: MNHNS, SASEGT. The CDR3 loop is CASTLDGGISNQPQHF. The DNA of the CDR3 is TGTGCCAGCACCCTCGACGGGGGTATCAGCAATCAGCCCCAGCATTTT.